This record looks at one T cell receptor beta chain sequence and its context. The source of the sample is a study of OX40 agonist ivuxolimab in advanced cancers. The repertoire was sequenced with immunoSEQ multiplex PCR; TCRdb's copy has only in-frame clones and lacks some. The sample has approximately 56,000 clones; 75% to 90% are singletons. The CDR3 covers 15 residues. Germline lookup yields CDR1 SGHNT and CDR2 YENEEA. Trimming removed 0 bases from V and 9 bases from J, with 17 bases in between. This chain joins TRBV11-3 and TRBJ1-1, with TRBD1 as a possible D gene (5 bases). The origin of this receptor is an adult with an advanced solid tumor such as melanoma, head and neck, liver or kidney cancer. Sequencing used CD4+ or CD8+ T cells sorted from blood, obtained in a trial of the OX40 agonist ivuxolimab. In nucleotides, the CDR3 is TGTGCCAGCAGCTTAGATAAGGGGCCAGAGCGAAAAGCTTTCTTT. It yields the protein CASSLDKGPERKAFF.